These T cell receptor beta chains were read from a single sample in a study of blood T cells in healthy people across ages. MiXCR, applied by TCRdb to the 5' RACE reads, yields one record per CDR3 protein. The repertoire includes approximately 2,000,000 distinct CDR3 sequences, roughly 43% of them detected once, and roughly 23% sits in the top ten. The material sequenced was blood. These receptors were obtained from a human donor in good health. CDR3s include the opening cysteine and the closing phenylalanine or tryptophan. Each record gives: clone size, D gene, V gene, J gene, CDR3 protein, CDR3 DNA. A D gene is named only where the DNA matches it firmly. Clone size, where shown, is once, few, many, or a class for clones that have expanded.

abundance: few; d_gene: NA; v_gene: TRBV12-5; j_gene: TRBJ2-3; CDR3aa: CASGLVRDGTLTSTDTQYF; CDR3nt: TGTGCTAGTGGTTTGGTACGGGACGGGACCCTAACTAGCACAGATACGCAGTATTTT
abundance: NA; d_gene: TRBD2; v_gene: TRBV27; j_gene: TRBJ2-7; CDR3aa: CASRGAGGMYEQYF; CDR3nt: TGTGCCAGCAGAGGAGCGGGGGGGATGTACGAGCAGTACTTC
abundance: NA; d_gene: TRBD2; v_gene: TRBV5-1; j_gene: TRBJ2-7; CDR3aa: CASKELAGGSYNEQYF; CDR3nt: TGCGCCAGCAAAGAACTAGCGGGGGGCTCCTACAATGAGCAGTACTTC
abundance: few; d_gene: NA; v_gene: TRBV20-1; j_gene: TRBJ2-5; CDR3aa: CSPSSGTQYF; CDR3nt: TGCAGTCCCTCGTCGGGGACCCAGTACTTC
abundance: many; d_gene: NA; v_gene: TRBV4-2; j_gene: TRBJ2-7; CDR3aa: CASSQGGAEQYF; CDR3nt: TGTGCCAGCAGCCAAGGGGGGGCCGAGCAGTACTTC
abundance: few; d_gene: NA; v_gene: TRBV6-1; j_gene: TRBJ2-7; CDR3aa: CASSSRSYYEQYF; CDR3nt: TGTGCCAGCTCTAGCAGGTCCTACTACGAGCAGTACTTC
abundance: NA; d_gene: TRBD2; v_gene: TRBV5-6; j_gene: TRBJ2-5; CDR3aa: CASSPYRGGGFQETRYF; CDR3nt: TGTGCCAGCAGCCCATATAGGGGCGGGGGGTTCCAAGAGACCCGGTACTTC
abundance: NA; d_gene: NA; v_gene: TRBV28; j_gene: TRBJ2-1; CDR3aa: CASGVGLAKNIQFF; CDR3nt: TGTGCCAGCGGTGTAGGGCTAGCCAAAAACATTCAGTTCTTC
abundance: NA; d_gene: NA; v_gene: TRBV28; j_gene: TRBJ1-2; CDR3aa: CASSFVGSMTNYGYTF; CDR3nt: TGTGCCAGCAGTTTCGTGGGATCCATGACAAACTATGGCTACACCTTC
abundance: NA; d_gene: NA; v_gene: TRBV24-1; j_gene: TRBJ1-1; CDR3aa: CATQGHSITEAFF; CDR3nt: TGTGCCACCCAAGGGCATTCGATAACTGAAGCTTTCTTT
abundance: few; d_gene: NA; v_gene: TRBV29-1; j_gene: TRBJ1-1; CDR3aa: CSVHRKMNTEAFF; CDR3nt: TGCAGCGTCCACAGGAAGATGAACACTGAAGCTTTCTTT
abundance: NA; d_gene: NA; v_gene: TRBV28; j_gene: TRBJ2-7; CDR3aa: CASSLAEGSCEQYF; CDR3nt: TGTGCCAGCAGTTTGGCCGAGGGTTCCTGCGAGCAGTACTTC
abundance: once; d_gene: TRBD1; v_gene: TRBV5-1; j_gene: TRBJ2-6; CDR3aa: CASRPTGAAGANVLTF; CDR3nt: TGCGCCAGCAGGCCCACAGGGGCAGCTGGGGCCAACGTCCTGACTTTC
abundance: few; d_gene: TRBD2; v_gene: TRBV29-1; j_gene: TRBJ2-1; CDR3aa: CSVVSLAGTGEQFF; CDR3nt: TGCAGCGTTGTATCACTAGCGGGGACCGGTGAGCAGTTCTTC
abundance: few; d_gene: TRBD2; v_gene: TRBV20-1; j_gene: TRBJ2-7; CDR3aa: CSASRLAGVTYEQYF; CDR3nt: TGCAGTGCTAGCCGTCTAGCGGGGGTTACCTACGAGCAGTACTTC
abundance: NA; d_gene: NA; v_gene: TRBV11-1; j_gene: TRBJ1-6; CDR3aa: CASSLLPRNSPLHF; CDR3nt: TGTGCCAGCAGCTTACTCCCGAGGAATTCACCCCTCCACTTT
abundance: few; d_gene: NA; v_gene: TRBV7-2; j_gene: TRBJ2-5; CDR3aa: CASSLRTLAETQYF; CDR3nt: TGTGCCAGCAGCTTAAGGACTTTGGCGGAGACCCAGTACTTC
abundance: NA; d_gene: NA; v_gene: TRBV5-1; j_gene: TRBJ1-4; CDR3aa: CASSFGQVGEKLFF; CDR3nt: TGCGCCAGCAGCTTTGGACAAGTAGGTGAAAAACTGTTTTTT
abundance: NA; d_gene: TRBD1; v_gene: TRBV20-1; j_gene: TRBJ1-1; CDR3aa: CSARALQGIFTEAFF; CDR3nt: TGCAGTGCTAGAGCCCTACAGGGGATTTTCACTGAAGCTTTCTTT
abundance: NA; d_gene: TRBD1; v_gene: TRBV29-1; j_gene: TRBJ1-2; CDR3aa: CSVRQGGYTF; CDR3nt: TGCAGCGTTCGACAGGGTGGCTACACCTTC
abundance: NA; d_gene: TRBD1; v_gene: TRBV7-2; j_gene: TRBJ2-1; CDR3aa: CASSLYKGASSYNEQFF; CDR3nt: TGTGCCAGCAGCTTATATAAGGGGGCTAGCTCCTACAATGAGCAGTTCTTC
abundance: few; d_gene: NA; v_gene: TRBV11-2; j_gene: TRBJ1-4; CDR3aa: CASSLGLRGPTNEKLFF; CDR3nt: TGTGCCAGCAGCTTAGGCCTAAGGGGTCCAACTAATGAAAAACTGTTTTTT
abundance: few; d_gene: NA; v_gene: TRBV3-1; j_gene: TRBJ2-1; CDR3aa: CASSPSTMGLYNEQFF; CDR3nt: TGTGCCAGCAGCCCATCTACTATGGGTCTCTACAATGAGCAGTTCTTC
abundance: few; d_gene: TRBD1; v_gene: TRBV4-3; j_gene: TRBJ1-4; CDR3aa: CASSLRGQAYNDELFF; CDR3nt: TGCGCCAGCAGCCTGCGGGGACAGGCCTACAATGACGAACTGTTTTTT
abundance: NA; d_gene: NA; v_gene: TRBV20-1; j_gene: TRBJ2-1; CDR3aa: CTPGIQETQFF; CDR3nt: TGCACCCCGGGGATTCAAGAGACCCAGTTCTTC
abundance: NA; d_gene: TRBD1; v_gene: TRBV7-2; j_gene: TRBJ1-6; CDR3aa: CASSLYRGSSPLHF; CDR3nt: TGTGCCAGCAGCTTATACAGGGGTAGCTCACCCCTCCACTTT
abundance: few; d_gene: NA; v_gene: TRBV6-1; j_gene: TRBJ1-2; CDR3aa: CASTGKSYTF; CDR3nt: TGTGCCAGCACAGGCAAAAGCTACACCTTC
abundance: NA; d_gene: NA; v_gene: TRBV3-1; j_gene: TRBJ2-7; CDR3aa: CASSQVWLAEQYF; CDR3nt: TGTGCCAGCAGCCAAGTTTGGCTCGCCGAGCAGTACTTC
abundance: NA; d_gene: NA; v_gene: TRBV9; j_gene: TRBJ2-5; CDR3aa: CASSVGSTPYQETQYF; CDR3nt: TGTGCCAGCAGCGTAGGGTCCACCCCTTACCAAGAGACCCAGTACTTC